These 23 T cell receptor beta chains were all obtained from the same sample, sequenced in a study of memory CD4+ T cells and cytomegalovirus serostatus. Single viable CD3+CD4+CD8-CD45RO+ cells were sorted as the memory CD4+ T cells. Libraries were prepared by immunoSEQ multiplex PCR; TCRdb keeps only in-frame clonotypes and omits some of them. In the table there are 48,000 or so clones, around four fifths of which are singletons. Sequencing input: memory CD4+ T cells from blood. These receptors originate from an adult in good health and CMV-seronegative.

This rearrangement joins TRBV5-1 to TRBJ2-5; 11 bases are shared with TRBD2. This CDR3 has 16 residues. From germline, CDR1 is SGHRS and CDR2 YFSETQ. V gave up 5 bases and J gave up 2 bases; unmatched junction bases: 8. The CDR3 sequence: CASRPGLAEKQETQYF. The DNA of the CDR3 is TGCGCCAGCAGACCGGGACTAGCGGAGAAACAAGAGACCCAGTACTTC.

The rearrangement links TRBV7-8 to TRBJ1-2; D is unclear. Germline-derived CDR1 and CDR2 are SGHVS and FQNEAQ. This CDR3 contains 15 residues. V shed 5 bases and J shed 0 bases, with 13 bases lying between them. The CDR3 DNA sequence: TGTGCCAGCAGCGGTAGGATAACAGCTAACTATGGCTACACCTTC. Translating it yields CASSGRITANYGYTF.

V and J are TRBV6-4 and TRBJ1-1; D unclear. CDR1 is MRHNA and CDR2 is SNTAGT in the germline V gene. The ends were cut back, 6 bases at V and 0 bases at J, with 11 bases in the middle. This CDR3 has 14 amino acids. This CDR3 is CASSPGRLNTEAFF. CDR3 nucleotides: TGTGCCAGCAGCCCAGGCCGGCTGAACACTGAAGCTTTCTTT.

The chain combines TRBV5-1 with TRBJ2-7; D may match TRBD1 or TRBD2 (7 bases each). This CDR3 comprises 16 residues. Germline V CDR1 and CDR2: SGHRS, YFSETQ. V was pared by 4 bases and J by 0 bases, with 17 bases between. CDR3 sequence (DNA): TGCGCCAGCAGCCCGAGGGGGCGGGGGACCTCCTACGAGCAGTACTTC. Protein product: CASSPRGRGTSYEQYF.

V is TRBV7-7 and J is TRBJ2-5, with 8 nucleotides matching TRBD1. Germline CDR1 and CDR2: SSHAT and FNYEAQ (reference sequence). The CDR3 covers 14 residues. Losses at the gene ends were 5 bases for V and 4 bases for J; bases not matched to a gene: 6. CDR3 amino acids: CASSPVGTGETQYF. CDR3 bases: TGTGCCAGCAGCCCGGTAGGGACAGGAGAGACCCAGTACTTC.

The chain joins TRBV2 to TRBJ1-2, with 7 bases fitting TRBD1. Germline CDR1 is SNHLY and CDR2 is FYNNEI. V shed 6 bases, J shed 2 bases, and the junction held 6 bases outside the gene matches. This CDR3 has 14 residues. The chain's CDR3 is CASRAGTANYGYTF. CDR3 bases: TGTGCCAGCAGGGCCGGGACAGCAAACTATGGCTACACCTTC.

The chain combines TRBV11-2 with TRBJ1-5; D remains unclear. The CDR3 runs 14 residues. Germline lookup yields CDR1 SGHAT and CDR2 FQNNGV. Trimming removed 1 base at V and 9 bases at J, with 13 bases between. CDR3 DNA: TGTGCCAGCAGCTTAGCGGCGGGAACGAGGCCCCAGCATTTT. Protein product: CASSLAAGTRPQHF.

The chain carries TRBV28 and TRBJ2-7, with D hard to call. This CDR3 region has 14 residues. Trimming left V 2 bases short and J 1 base short, with 9 bases between. The germline V gene encodes CDR1 MDHEN and CDR2 SYDVKM. This CDR3 reads CASSLDGGSYEQYF. The DNA for the CDR3 is TGTGCCAGCAGTTTAGATGGCGGTTCCTACGAGCAGTACTTC.

V and J are TRBV18 and TRBJ1-6; unclear D gene. Germline V gene data show CDR1 as KGHSH and CDR2 as LQKENI. Trimming took off 6 bases at V and 8 bases at J, with 11 bases between the two ends. The CDR3 has 13 residues. CDR3 in amino acids: CASSGLNDSPLHF. CDR3 bases: TGTGCCAGCTCGGGGTTAAACGATTCACCCCTCCACTTT.

The chain joins TRBV7-2 to TRBJ2-5; perhaps TRBD2 as D (7 bases). Germline-derived CDR1 and CDR2 are SGHTA and FQGNSA. The CDR3 length is 15 residues. V was pared by 5 bases and J by 3 bases, with 16 bases between. CDR3 bases: TGTGCCAGCAGCGTGAGGGGGAGGGCCGAAGAGACCCAGTACTTC. It yields the protein CASSVRGRAEETQYF.

The chain is built from TRBV19 and TRBJ1-2; D is possibly TRBD1 (5 bases). The CDR3 spans 15 residues. Between the trimmed V and J ends, which lost 7 bases and 5 bases, there was a span of 20 bases. Germline-derived CDR1 and CDR2 are LNHDA and SQIVND (reference sequence). The CDR3 DNA is TGTGCCAGTACCGCCTCCACGGCGGGGGATTATGGCTACACCTTC. Translating gives CASTASTAGDYGYTF.

Notes on this clone: Other nucleotide sequences from this sample produce the same CDR3. This rearrangement joins TRBV19 to TRBJ1-5; D is unresolved. Germline CDR1 and CDR2: LNHDA and SQIVND (reference sequence). V lost 3 bases and J lost 4, with 7 bases in between. This CDR3 region has 13 residues. CDR3 coding DNA: TGTGCCAGTAGTATTGAAGGGAATCAGCCCCAGCATTTT. Amino acid sequence: CASSIEGNQPQHF.

The J gene is TRBJ1-2, the V gene TRBV19; 7 bases are a match to TRBD1. Germline values: CDR1 LNHDA, CDR2 SQIVND (reference sequence). After removal of 6 bases from V and 6 bases from J, the junction contained 10 bases not matched to a gene. This CDR3 comprises 14 residues. The CDR3 loop reads CASRRQGEYDGYTF. The DNA for the CDR3 is TGTGCCAGTAGGAGACAGGGAGAGTACGATGGCTACACCTTC.

As regards this clone: Within the sample, other DNA sequences also encode this same CDR3. The V call is TRBV2, the J call TRBJ2-5; 7 bases line up with TRBD1. The CDR3 is 14 residues long. Unmatched junction bases numbered 7, after V lost 4 bases and J lost 5 bases. CDR1 is SNHLY, CDR2 FYNNEI, per germline. The CDR3 coding sequence is TGTGCCAGCAGTGGAAGACAGGGCGGGGAGACCCAGTACTTC. Translated, it gives CASSGRQGGETQYF.

J is TRBJ1-2 and V is TRBV6-5; TRBD1 matches 8 bases. From germline, CDR1 is MNHEY and CDR2 SVGAGI. V lost 2 bases to trimming and J lost 1 base; unmatched junction nucleotides: 6. The CDR3 loop spans 16 amino acids. CDR3: CASSYGQGAINYGYTF. For the CDR3, the DNA is TGTGCCAGCAGTTACGGGCAGGGGGCTATTAACTATGGCTACACCTTC.

The J gene is TRBJ1-2, the V gene TRBV19; D gene ambiguous. The CDR3 is made up of 14 amino acids. Deletions cut 3 bases from V and 2 bases from J, with 10 bases between. In germline, CDR1 is LNHDA, CDR2 SQIVND (reference sequence). In DNA, the CDR3 is TGTGCCAGTAGTATTGAGACCGAAAACTATGGCTACACCTTC. This gives the protein CASSIETENYGYTF.

The chain uses TRBV11-3 and TRBJ2-4; D is perhaps TRBD2 (7 bases). Germline-derived CDR1 and CDR2 are SGHNT and YENEEA. V was cut by 1 base and J by 7 bases, with 14 bases left in between. CDR3 size: 15 residues. CDR3 region: CASSLGAGRGNIQYF. In nucleotides, the CDR3 is TGTGCCAGCAGCTTAGGGGCAGGGAGGGGGAACATTCAGTACTTC.

This clone was counted between two and nine times. The chain has TRBV4-1 and TRBJ2-2, with 7 bases matching TRBD1. The CDR3 spans 15 residues. From germline, CDR1 is MGHRA and CDR2 YSYEKL. The ends lost 4 bases at V and 1 base at J; junction bases unmatched: 3. This chain's CDR3 is CASSPRTGNTGELFF. The CDR3 region has the DNA TGCGCCAGCAGCCCCCGGACAGGGAACACCGGGGAGCTGTTTTTT.

In this sample, this clone turned up a few times. The chain is built from TRBV7-9 and TRBJ2-7, with a possible D match to TRBD1 (6 bases). Per germline, CDR1 SEHNR and CDR2 FQNEAQ (reference sequence). V shed 4 bases and J shed 3 bases, with 10 bases lying between them. This CDR3 spans 13 amino acids. CDR3 DNA sequence: TGTGCCAGCAGCTCCAGGGGTATCTACGAGCAGTACTTC. Translation: CASSSRGIYEQYF. Based on the CDR3 plus reference TRBV7-9 and TRBJ2-7, the full variable domain is DTGVSQNPRHKITKRGQNVTFRCDPISEHNRLYWYRQTLGQGPEFLTYFQNEAQLEKSRLLSDRFSAERPKGSFSTLEIQRTEQGDSAMYLCASSSRGIYEQYFGPGTRLTVT.

V and J are TRBV7-2 and TRBJ2-1; D may be TRBD2 (6 bases). The CDR3 covers 15 residues. Germline CDR1 is SGHTA and CDR2 is FQGNSA. Deletions cut 2 bases from V and 10 bases from J, with 18 bases between. The CDR3 is CASSLSRGLAGEQFF. The CDR3 DNA is TGTGCCAGCAGCTTAAGTCGGGGACTCGCTGGGGAGCAGTTCTTC.

The CDR3 is CASSRDTGAGFYGYTF. CDR3 nucleotides: TGTGCCAGCAGCCGGGATACAGGGGCAGGATTCTATGGCTACACCTTC. The V and J genes are TRBV13 and TRBJ1-2; TRBD1 agrees at 7 bases. V lost 5 bases and J lost 4; bases outside the gene matches: 13. CDR3 length equals 16 residues. Germline values: CDR1 PRHDT, CDR2 FYEKMQ (reference sequence).

This clone occurred once. The gene calls are TRBV6-5 and TRBJ1-4; maybe TRBD1 (6 bases). The V and J ends lost 6 bases and 7 bases respectively, with 12 bases between them. Looked up from germline, CDR1 is MNHEY and CDR2 is SVGAGI. CDR3 length equals 13 residues. This CDR3 is CASRPTDSEKLFF. CDR3 nucleotide sequence: TGTGCCAGCAGGCCAACGGACAGTGAAAAACTGTTTTTT.

V usage is TRBV5-4 and J usage is TRBJ1-2, with TRBD1 matching 9 bases. CDR1 and CDR2 from the germline V gene are SGHNT and YYREEE (reference sequence). The CDR3 length is 16 residues. With V trimmed by 4 bases and J by 5 bases, 12 bases remained unmatched. CDR3 DNA: TGTGCCAGCAGCAACGACCGGGACAGGGTTAATTATGGCTACACCTTC. Protein: CASSNDRDRVNYGYTF.